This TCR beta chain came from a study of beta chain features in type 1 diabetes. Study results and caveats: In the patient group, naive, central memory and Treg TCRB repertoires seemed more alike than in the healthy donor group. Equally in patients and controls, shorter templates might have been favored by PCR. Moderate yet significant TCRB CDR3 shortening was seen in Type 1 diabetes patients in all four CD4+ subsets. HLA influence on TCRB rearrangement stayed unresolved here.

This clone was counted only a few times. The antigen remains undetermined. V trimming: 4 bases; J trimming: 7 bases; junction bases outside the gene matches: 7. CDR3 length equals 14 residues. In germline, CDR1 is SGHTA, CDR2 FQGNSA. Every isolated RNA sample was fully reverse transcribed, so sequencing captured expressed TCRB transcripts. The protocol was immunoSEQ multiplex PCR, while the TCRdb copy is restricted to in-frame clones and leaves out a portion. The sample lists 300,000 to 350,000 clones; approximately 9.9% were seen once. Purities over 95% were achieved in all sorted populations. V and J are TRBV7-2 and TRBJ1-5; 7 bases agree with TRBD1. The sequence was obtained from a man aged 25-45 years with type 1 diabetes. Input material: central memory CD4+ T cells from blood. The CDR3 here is CASSYTGQEQPQHF. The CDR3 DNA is TGTGCCAGCAGCTACACAGGACAGGAGCAGCCCCAGCATTTT.